These 27 T cell receptor beta chains were all obtained from the same sample, sequenced in a study of shared clonotypes between healthy human individuals. Method: immunoSEQ multiplex PCR; TCRdb's copy keeps in-frame clones and lacks some. The sample holds roughly 1 million clones, around 76% seen once. Sequenced input: memory CD4+ T cells sorted from blood. Described subset: CD45RA-negative fraction. All receptors derive from a man aged 18 to 29 in good health.

This clone was observed a few times. The V gene is TRBV30, the J gene TRBJ1-5; 7 nucleotides agree with TRBD1. Germline CDR1 is GTSNPN and CDR2 is SVGIG (reference sequence). The CDR3 runs to 14 residues. The trim removed 2 bases at V and 8 bases at J, leaving 9 bases unmatched. CDR3: CAWSKDQGEKPQHF. DNA for the CDR3: TGTGCCTGGAGTAAGGACCAGGGGGAGAAGCCCCAGCATTTT.

In the case of this clone: Other DNA sequences within the sample encode an identical CDR3. The chain links TRBV28 to TRBJ2-3; D remains unclear. This CDR3 contains 12 residues. V gave up 5 bases and J gave up 2 bases, with 5 bases separating them. Germline CDR1 reads MDHEN; CDR2 reads SYDVKM. DNA for the CDR3: TGTGCCAGCAGTCCTTCCACAGATACGCAGTATTTT. Protein sequence: CASSPSTDTQYF.

The V and J genes are TRBV5-4 and TRBJ2-2, with a weak D call TRBD1 (5 bases). The CDR3 totals 15 residues. V was trimmed by 4 bases and J by 0 bases, leaving 10 bases between them. The germline gives CDR1 SGHNT, CDR2 YYREEE (reference sequence). CDR3 residues: CASSPARANTGELFF. CDR3 bases: TGTGCCAGCAGCCCCGCCAGGGCGAACACCGGGGAGCTGTTTTTT.

The V and J genes are TRBV19 and TRBJ1-2; D is uncertain. The CDR3 loop spans 12 amino acids. CDR1 and CDR2 (germline): LNHDA, SQIVND (reference sequence). V shed 7 bases and J shed 8 bases, with 14 bases lying between them. Here the CDR3 reads CASNTNPEGYTF. The CDR3 DNA reads TGTGCCAGTAACACGAACCCCGAGGGCTACACCTTC.

This clone was recorded a few times. The chain couples TRBV6-1 to TRBJ1-5; possible D gene TRBD1, 6 bases. Germline V gene sequence: CDR1 MNHNS, CDR2 SASEGT. Trimming stripped 9 bases from V and 2 bases from J, with 14 bases between. CDR3 length equals 14 residues. As DNA, the CDR3 is TGTGCCAGTCAAGGGGGGACGGGCAATCAGCCCCAGCATTTT. It translates to CASQGGTGNQPQHF.

The V gene is TRBV9, the J gene TRBJ2-3; 11 positions match TRBD2. The J segment lost 0 bases and the V segment lost 4 bases, leaving 10 bases of the junction unmatched. CDR1 SGDLS and CDR2 YYNGEE come from the germline V gene. The CDR3 is made up of 18 amino acids. The CDR3 DNA reads TGTGCCAGCAGCCCCCCCCGGGGGACTAGCGGAAGCACAGATACGCAGTATTTT. Its translation is CASSPPRGTSGSTDTQYF.

The gene calls are TRBV4-1 and TRBJ2-3; 8 bases are a match to TRBD2. The ends lost 1 base at V and 7 bases at J; junction bases unmatched: 13. There are 17 residues in the CDR3. Germline CDR1 is MGHRA and CDR2 is YSYEKL. CDR3 in DNA: TGCGCCAGCAGCCAAGCCTTCGGGGGGGCGGAGGTAAATACGCAGTATTTT. This sequence encodes CASSQAFGGAEVNTQYF.

The chain is built from TRBV18 and TRBJ2-7, with 7 bases fitting TRBD1. Germline V gives CDR1 KGHSH, CDR2 LQKENI. V lost 0 bases to trimming and J lost 0 bases; unmatched junction nucleotides: 2. The length of the CDR3 is 15 residues. The CDR3 DNA follows: TGTGCCAGCTCACCACCCGGGACAGTCTCCTACGAGCAGTACTTC. It translates to CASSPPGTVSYEQYF. Variable domain in full (rest from reference TRBV18 and TRBJ2-7): NAGVMQNPRHLVRRRGQEARLRCSPMKGHSHVYWYRQLPEEGLKFMVYLQKENIIDESGMPKERFSAEFPKEGPSILRIQQVVRGDSAAYFCASSPPGTVSYEQYFGPGTRLTVT.

V is TRBV6-1 and J is TRBJ1-1; D call uncertain. The CDR3 consists of 15 residues. Trimming removed 3 bases at V and 2 bases at J, with 13 bases between. Germline V gene lookup returns CDR1 MNHNS and CDR2 SASEGT. DNA for the CDR3: TGTGCCAGCAGTGAGTGGAGGGTAGCAAACACTGAAGCTTTCTTT. Protein: CASSEWRVANTEAFF.

CDR3 in DNA: TGTGCCAGCAGCGCCGGGGGGGCTGGAAACACCATATATTTT. Protein product: CASSAGGAGNTIYF. The V and J genes are TRBV5-5 and TRBJ1-3; D is perhaps TRBD1 (5 bases). V lost 4 bases and J 2 bases, leaving 10 bases between the germline ends. The V gene's germline CDR1 is SGHKS and CDR2 YYEKEE (reference sequence). CDR3 length: 14 residues.

The genes are TRBV21-1 and TRBJ2-1; the DNA was not used to check the table's D call, TRBD2. TRBV21-1 is a pseudogene. The CDR3 runs 15 residues. CDR3 DNA sequence: TGTGCCAGCACAACTCTGGGACTAGCGGGAAATGAGCAGTTCTTC. Translated, it gives CASTTLGLAGNEQFF.

The CDR3 DNA sequence: TGTGCCAGCAGCTTAGATCGAGCATCACCCCTCCACTTT. Translated: CASSLDRASPLHF. V and J are TRBV7-2 and TRBJ1-6, with D unresolved. Germline V lookup: CDR1 SGHTA, CDR2 FQGNSA. The CDR3 spans 13 residues. Trimming removed 1 base from V and 10 bases from J, with 8 bases in between.

This clone was seen more than once but under ten times. The chain is built from TRBV10-3 and TRBJ2-3; D is possibly TRBD1 or TRBD2 (5 bases each). Per the germline V gene, CDR1 is ENHRY and CDR2 is SYGVKD. The CDR3 has 16 residues. V was trimmed by 5 bases and J by 0 bases, leaving 15 bases between them. The CDR3 here is CAISSTGRPSTDTQYF. In DNA, the CDR3 is TGTGCCATCAGTAGTACGGGACGCCCTAGCACAGATACGCAGTATTTT.

The chain recombines TRBV10-3 with TRBJ2-5; 7 positions agree with TRBD1. CDR1 is ENHRY and CDR2 is SYGVKD in the germline V gene. V dropped 4 bases and J dropped 5; count of bases not matched to a gene: 7. The CDR3 runs to 14 residues. This CDR3 is CAISGTRGLETQYF. The CDR3 nucleotides are TGTGCCATCAGTGGTACGAGGGGGCTGGAGACCCAGTACTTC.

The chain combines TRBV28 with TRBJ2-4; the match to TRBD2 covers 12 bases. The CDR3 totals 15 residues. Per the germline V gene, CDR1 is MDHEN and CDR2 is SYDVKM. V lost 5 bases, J lost 12 bases, and 11 bases stayed unmatched. CDR3 in amino acids: CASSPLLAGGPPQYF. The CDR3 nucleotides are TGTGCCAGCAGTCCCCTCCTAGCGGGGGGGCCCCCTCAGTACTTC.

This clone has ten or more counts. The CDR3 DNA is TGTGCCAGCAGCCCGCGACAGGTGTTCTCTGGGGCCAACGTCCTGACTTTC. Translation: CASSPRQVFSGANVLTF. V usage is TRBV7-2 and J usage is TRBJ2-6, with D possibly being TRBD1 (6 bases). The CDR3 consists of 17 residues. Germline loops: CDR1 SGHTA, CDR2 FQGNSA. V was cut by 5 bases and J by 0 bases, with 14 bases left in between.

This clone was observed once. This rearrangement joins TRBV4-2 to TRBJ1-5, with D maybe TRBD1 (5 bases). V shed 3 bases and J shed 5 bases, with 8 bases lying between them. This CDR3 is 13 amino acids long. Germline V lookup: CDR1 LGHNA, CDR2 YNFKEQ. The CDR3 region has the DNA TGTGCCAGCAGCCAGCCACAGGATCAGCCCCAGCATTTT. This sequence encodes CASSQPQDQPQHF.

V usage is TRBV30 and J usage is TRBJ1-4; no reliable D call. The V and J ends lost 2 bases and 0 bases respectively, with 10 bases between them. The CDR3 totals 15 residues. CDR1 and CDR2 from the germline V gene are GTSNPN and SVGIG (reference sequence). This CDR3 is CAWSSAGTTNEKLFF. The CDR3 nucleotides are TGTGCCTGGAGTTCCGCCGGTACAACTAATGAAAAACTGTTTTTT.

V and J are TRBV27 and TRBJ1-2; no clear D gene. V shed 6 bases and J shed 8 bases, with 10 bases lying between them. Germline-derived CDR1 and CDR2 are MNHEY and SMNVEV (reference sequence). CDR3 size: 11 residues. This CDR3 reads CASRGSEGYTF. The CDR3 DNA sequence: TGTGCCAGCAGGGGGTCAGAGGGCTACACCTTC.

This chain connects TRBV19 to TRBJ1-2; 10 bases agree with TRBD1. This CDR3 has 17 amino acids. Germline-derived CDR1 and CDR2 are LNHDA and SQIVND (reference sequence). V lost 5 bases, J lost 6 bases, and 15 bases stayed unmatched. CDR3 DNA sequence: TGTGCCAGTAGTCAGACTCTCCGGGACAGGGGAGTCAATGGCTACACCTTC. It yields the protein CASSQTLRDRGVNGYTF.

The CDR3: CALSKAGLSSYEQYF. The DNA for the CDR3 is TGTGCCCTTAGCAAGGCGGGGCTTAGCTCCTACGAGCAGTACTTC. The rearrangement uses TRBV5-4 and TRBJ2-7; the D gene is possibly TRBD2 (6 bases). Germline V CDR1 and CDR2: SGHNT, YYREEE (reference sequence). Trimming cost V 10 bases and J 0 bases, with 20 bases left between them. The CDR3 contains 15 residues. The variable domain in full, with the rest retrieved from reference TRBV5-4 and TRBJ2-7, is ETGVTQSPTHLIKTRGQQVTLRCSSQSGHNTVSWYQQALGQGPQFIFQYYREEENGRGNFPPRFSGLQFPNYSSELNVNALELDDSALYLCALSKAGLSSYEQYFGPGTRLTVT.

This clone was counted many times. This rearrangement joins TRBV11-3 to TRBJ2-1; D gene unclear. CDR3 length equals 14 residues. V lost 1 base to trimming and J lost 7 bases, with 11 bases between them. Germline CDR1 is SGHNT and CDR2 is YENEEA. The CDR3 DNA reads as TGTGCCAGCAGCTTAGTGTCGTCAGCTAATGAGCAGTTCTTC. Translated, it gives CASSLVSSANEQFF.

The chain links TRBV27 to TRBJ2-7, with 7 bases aligning to TRBD2. Germline trimming cut 0 bases from V and 6 bases from J; bases unmatched to any gene: 5. The CDR3 consists of 14 residues. Germline values: CDR1 MNHEY, CDR2 SMNVEV (reference sequence). The CDR3 protein is CASSLSRGGPEQYF. The CDR3 region has the DNA TGTGCCAGCAGTTTATCGCGGGGAGGGCCCGAGCAGTACTTC.

This clone has ten or more counts. The DNA of the CDR3 is TGCGCCAGCAGCCCCGGTAGTCGAACGGGGAATGAGCAGTTCTTC. Residues: CASSPGSRTGNEQFF. This chain joins TRBV5-1 and TRBJ2-1; a possible D gene is TRBD2 (5 bases). The CDR3 consists of 15 residues. Trimming removed 4 bases at V and 7 bases at J, with 18 bases between. Germline lookup yields CDR1 SGHRS and CDR2 YFSETQ.

This chain links TRBV4-1 with TRBJ2-5; TRBD2 aligns across 9 bases. This CDR3 spans 13 amino acids. V lost 4 bases to trimming and J lost 4 bases; unmatched junction nucleotides: 1. Germline CDR1 MGHRA, CDR2 YSYEKL. The CDR3 is CASSLAGVETQYF. As DNA, the CDR3 is TGCGCCAGCAGCCTAGCGGGAGTAGAGACCCAGTACTTC.

The chain has TRBV6-6 and TRBJ1-2; D perhaps matches TRBD1 (6 bases). This CDR3 comprises 14 residues. Germline V CDR1 and CDR2: MNHNY, SVGAGI (reference sequence). Between the trimmed V and J ends, which lost 7 bases and 6 bases, there was a span of 18 bases. The CDR3: CASTKSWGRDGYTF. CDR3 DNA: TGTGCCAGCACCAAAAGCTGGGGGCGGGATGGCTACACCTTC.

The V gene is TRBV5-6, the J gene TRBJ2-1; 7 nucleotides line up with TRBD2. Per the germline V gene, CDR1 is SGHDT and CDR2 is YYEEEE. There are 15 residues in the CDR3. With 2 bases clipped from V and 8 bases from J, the junction kept 10 bases outside the gene matches. Here the CDR3 reads CASSFTTSGGHEQFF. In DNA, the CDR3 is TGTGCCAGCAGCTTTACAACCTCGGGGGGTCATGAGCAGTTCTTC.